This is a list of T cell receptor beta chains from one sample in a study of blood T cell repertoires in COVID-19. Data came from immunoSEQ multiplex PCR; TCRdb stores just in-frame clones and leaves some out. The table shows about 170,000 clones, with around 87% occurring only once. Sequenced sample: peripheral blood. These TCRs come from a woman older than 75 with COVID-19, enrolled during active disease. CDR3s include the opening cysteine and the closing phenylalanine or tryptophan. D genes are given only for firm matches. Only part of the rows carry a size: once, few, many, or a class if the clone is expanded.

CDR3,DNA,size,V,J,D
CASSTSARDTEAFF,TGTGCCAGTAGTACCTCCGCGCGGGACACTGAAGCTTTCTTT,.,TRBV19,TRBJ1-1,.
CASSVAGGISADTQYF,TGTGCCAGCAGTGTAGCGGGAGGGATTTCCGCAGATACGCAGTATTTT,once,TRBV2,TRBJ2-3,TRBD2
CASSQIALSYEQYF,TGCGCCAGCAGCCAAATTGCGCTGTCCTACGAGCAGTACTTC,.,TRBV4-1,TRBJ2-7,.
CASSVESSTQETQYF,TGTGCCAGCAGCGTAGAGTCTAGCACCCAAGAGACCCAGTACTTC,.,TRBV9,TRBJ2-5,.
CASSAVEGVSEKLFF,TGTGCCAGCAGCGCCGTGGAGGGCGTTAGCGAAAAACTGTTTTTT,.,TRBV9,TRBJ1-4,.
CASSVRQGLSSGANVLTF,TGTGCCAGCAGCGTAAGACAGGGGTTGAGCTCTGGGGCCAACGTCCTGACTTTC,.,TRBV9,TRBJ2-6,TRBD1
CASSIVGQGTGPSRDGYTF,TGTGCCAGTAGTATAGTCGGACAGGGGACAGGGCCCTCGCGCGATGGCTACACCTTC,.,TRBV19,TRBJ1-2,TRBD1
CASSEAGTGASYEQYF,TGTGCCAGCAGTGAAGCCGGGACAGGGGCCAGCTACGAGCAGTACTTC,.,TRBV2,TRBJ2-7,TRBD1
CASSIIGASNQPQHF,TGTGCCAGTAGTATAATAGGGGCTAGCAATCAGCCCCAGCATTTT,.,TRBV19,TRBJ1-5,.
CASSRGQGNTEAFF,TGCGCCAGCAGTCGCGGACAGGGGAACACTGAAGCTTTCTTT,.,TRBV5-1,TRBJ1-1,TRBD1
CSVPTSGKYNEQFF,TGCAGCGTGCCAACTAGCGGGAAGTACAATGAGCAGTTCTTC,.,TRBV29-1,TRBJ2-1,TRBD2
CASSLDRGRGGYTF,TGCGCCAGCAGCTTGGACAGGGGGCGCGGTGGCTACACCTTC,.,TRBV5-1,TRBJ1-2,TRBD1
CASRAPGQGSYEQYF,TGTGCCAGCAGGGCTCCGGGACAGGGGTCCTACGAGCAGTACTTC,.,TRBV28,TRBJ2-7,TRBD1
CASSDLSGGAQGSQYF,TGCGCCAGCAGTGACTTGTCGGGAGGTGCACAAGGGTCCCAGTACTTC,.,TRBV10-2,TRBJ2-5,TRBD2
CASSESTGPNYGYTF,TGTGCCAGCAGTGAATCGACAGGACCGAACTATGGCTACACCTTC,.,TRBV2,TRBJ1-2,.
CASSLARSGNEKLFF,TGTGCCAGCAGCTTAGCTCGGTCAGGGAATGAAAAACTGTTTTTT,.,TRBV7-9,TRBJ1-4,.
CASTTGYGEKLFF,TGTGCCAGCACGACAGGGTACGGGGAAAAACTGTTTTTT,once,TRBV11-2,TRBJ1-4,TRBD1
CASKQADEQYF,TGTGCCAGCAAACAGGCGGACGAGCAGTACTTC,.,TRBV6-5,TRBJ2-7,.
CASSQGQYEQYF,TGTGCCAGCAGCCAAGGACAGTACGAGCAGTACTTC,once,TRBV28,TRBJ2-7,.
CAISERTGGVQPQHF,TGTGCCATCAGTGAGCGGACAGGGGGGGTCCAGCCCCAGCATTTT,.,TRBV10-3,TRBJ1-5,TRBD1
CASSAPGWGEKLFF,TGTGCCAGCAGTGCGCCGGGATGGGGAGAAAAACTGTTTTTT,.,TRBV6-2/TRBV6-3,TRBJ1-4,.
CASSSDRGRSPLHF,TGTGCCAGCAGCTCAGACAGGGGGCGATCACCCCTCCACTTT,.,TRBV7-2,TRBJ1-6,TRBD1
CASRLAGTSTDTQYF,TGTGCCAGCAGACTAGCCGGGACTTCAACAGATACGCAGTATTTT,.,TRBV7-2,TRBJ2-3,.
CASGLGGGQPQHF,TGTGCCAGCGGGCTTGGGGGCGGACAGCCCCAGCATTTT,few,TRBV3-1/TRBV3-2,TRBJ1-5,.
CATRDSEAFF,TGTGCCACCCGGGACAGTGAAGCTTTCTTT,.,TRBV6-6,TRBJ1-1,TRBD1
CASSLQGGYGYTF,TGCGCCAGCAGCTTACAGGGAGGGTATGGCTACACCTTC,.,TRBV5-1,TRBJ1-2,.
CASSLGGTGLNQPQHF,TGCGCCAGCAGCTTGGGGGGGACAGGGCTCAATCAGCCCCAGCATTTT,.,TRBV5-1,TRBJ1-5,TRBD1
CASSQDLPRRSPLHF,TGCGCCAGCAGCCAAGATTTGCCCCGGAGATCACCCCTCCACTTT,.,TRBV4-3,TRBJ1-6,.
CASKKASGGNQPQHF,TGTGCCAGCAAGAAAGCCTCCGGGGGCAATCAGCCCCAGCATTTT,.,TRBV28,TRBJ1-5,.
CASSRRMSEQFF,TGTGCCAGTAGTAGGAGGATGTCTGAGCAGTTCTTC,once,TRBV19,TRBJ2-1,.
CASSYSTPNYGYTF,TGTGCCAGCAGTTACTCAACACCAAACTATGGCTACACCTTC,once,TRBV6-5,TRBJ1-2,.
CATSSLLGGMANQPQHF,TGTGCCACCAGCAGCCTCTTGGGGGGGATGGCGAATCAGCCCCAGCATTTT,.,TRBV15,TRBJ1-5,.
CASSLGTGGNYEQYF,TGCGCCAGCAGCTTGGGAACAGGGGGGAACTACGAGCAGTACTTC,.,TRBV5-1,TRBJ2-7,TRBD1
CASSQRRVEEAFF,TGTGCCAGCAGCCAACGCCGCGTCGAAGAAGCTTTCTTT,.,TRBV27,TRBJ1-1,.
CASSAQDRDNSPLHF,TGTGCCAGCAGTGCCCAGGACAGGGATAATTCACCCCTCCACTTT,few,TRBV28,TRBJ1-6,TRBD1
CASSHYGQGSNQPQHF,TGTGCCAGCAGTCACTATGGACAGGGGTCCAATCAGCCCCAGCATTTT,.,TRBV6-5,TRBJ1-5,TRBD1
CASSGLSSGNTIYF,TGTGCCAGTAGTGGACTGAGCTCTGGAAACACCATATATTTT,.,TRBV19,TRBJ1-3,.
CASSETTGVSYEQYF,TGCGCCAGCAGCGAAACGACAGGCGTTTCCTACGAGCAGTACTTC,few,TRBV5-1,TRBJ2-7,.
CAIRVGTSGPYNEQFF,TGTGCCATCAGGGTCGGGACTAGCGGACCCTACAATGAGCAGTTCTTC,.,TRBV10-3,TRBJ2-1,TRBD2
CASSFGTGGYEQYF,TGCGCCAGCAGCTTCGGGACAGGGGGCTACGAGCAGTACTTC,.,TRBV5-1,TRBJ2-7,TRBD1
CASTRSTNEKLFF,TGTGCCAGCACGAGGTCAACTAATGAAAAACTGTTTTTT,.,TRBV6-5,TRBJ1-4,.
CSVDRQGVYDPEAFF,TGCAGCGTTGACAGACAGGGGGTTTATGACCCTGAAGCTTTCTTT,.,TRBV29-1,TRBJ1-1,TRBD1
CASSFLTEAFF,TGTGCCAGCAGCTTTCTGACTGAAGCTTTCTTT,.,TRBV7-2,TRBJ1-1,.
CASIGGAGTIQETQYF,TGTGCCAGCATCGGCGGGGCGGGTACGATCCAAGAGACCCAGTACTTC,.,TRBV28,TRBJ2-5,.
CASSFSGGFNQPQHF,TGTGCCAGCAGCTTCAGCGGAGGTTTCAATCAGCCCCAGCATTTT,.,TRBV7-2,TRBJ1-5,.
CASRETLNSPLHF,TGTGCCAGCAGGGAGACCTTGAATTCACCCCTCCACTTT,.,TRBV2,TRBJ1-6,.
CAGVGLFTDTQYF,TGTGCCGGAGTGGGACTATTCACAGATACGCAGTATTTT,.,TRBV2,TRBJ2-3,TRBD2
CASSLARGWTEAFF,TGTGCCAGCAGCTTGGCCAGGGGTTGGACTGAAGCTTTCTTT,.,TRBV5-4,TRBJ1-1,.
CASSLVAGRKAFF,TGTGCCAGCAGCTTAGTGGCAGGGAGGAAAGCTTTCTTT,few,TRBV11-2,TRBJ1-1,.
CASSASEGGSPLHF,TGTGCCAGCAGCGCCTCAGAGGGAGGCTCACCCCTCCACTTT,.,TRBV9,TRBJ1-6,.
CASSLGSVNNEQFF,TGTGCCAGCAGCTTAGGGAGCGTAAACAATGAGCAGTTCTTC,.,TRBV7-2,TRBJ2-1,.
CASSPLGGGTSTGNTIYF,TGTGCCAGCTCACCACTAGGGGGGGGGACGTCGACTGGAAACACCATATATTTT,.,TRBV18,TRBJ1-3,.
CASSPKQGGITEAFF,TGTGCCAGCTCACCCAAACAGGGGGGTATCACTGAAGCTTTCTTT,.,TRBV18,TRBJ1-1,TRBD1
CASSLDRGQRLLLYGYTF,TGTGCCAGCAGCTTAGATAGGGGACAGCGTCTCCTACTCTATGGCTACACCTTC,.,TRBV7-8,TRBJ1-2,TRBD1
CASSSGLLQDTQYF,TGTGCCAGCAGCTCGGGACTGCTTCAGGATACGCAGTATTTT,.,TRBV5-4,TRBJ2-3,.